This paragraph reports one TCR beta chain. The antigen remains unidentified. The data are from a study of T cell clonotyping in hematopoietic cell transplantation. The CDR3 length is 15 residues. Germline lookup yields CDR1 MNHEY and CDR2 SMNVEV (reference sequence). Trimming removed 7 bases from V and 0 bases from J; junction bases left unmatched: 8. Findings of the study overall: CD4 and CD8 repertoire contributions could not be separated without sorting. After transplant, recipient diversity fell while pathologically expanded clonotypes grew through day 180. Broader posttransplant TCR repertoire diversity was predicted by graft donor and pretransplant recipient Inverse Simpson Index values.

The time point: recipient sample about 28 days before transplant, after cytoreduction. Recipients were bled about 28 days pretransplant and at posttransplant days 30, 100, 180. Produced via immunoSEQ multiplex PCR; TCRdb's table is partial and in-frame only. Of 30,000 or so clones listed, about three quarters are singletons. This TCR derives from a woman aged 25 to 45 with chronic myeloid leukemia. Some clones in this sample may be carry-over from other donors' samples. The chain is built from TRBV27 and TRBJ1-1; 7 bases are shared with TRBD1. The sample here was peripheral blood mononuclear cells, taken before stem cell transplant. DNA of the CDR3: TGTGCCAGCACCAAGTCGGGACAGTTGAACACTGAAGCTTTCTTT. This sequence encodes CASTKSGQLNTEAFF.